This TCR beta chain stems from a study of PD-L1 blockade in urothelial cancer (dated by TCRdb to the late 2010s). With respect to the entire study: Every patient began therapy in about 2014 and was given atezolizumab 1,200 mg intravenously every 3 weeks. Pretreatment blood TCR-seq was available for nearly 30 patients, at least one posttreatment blood collection was obtained for around 25 patients, and tumor TCR-seq was available for around 25 patients. Progression-free survival longer than 6 months counted as durable clinical benefit, and TCR features were additionally tested against both progression-free and overall survival. Blood samples gave median yields of about 150,000 T cells and more than 80,000 unique TCRs, along with a median clonality of around 0.075. Blood samples were analyzed 3 weeks after the start of treatment (second dose) and 6 weeks after the start of treatment. An ECOG performance status of 0 or 1 was recorded for the patients, and 0 to 3 prior chemotherapy regimens had been received by the patients. Nine patients achieved durable clinical benefit and about 22 did not. In the same patients, pretreatment tumors underwent whole exome sequencing and RNA sequencing in addition to TCR sequencing. About 85% of the roughly 29 patients were identified as males with urothelial cancer of bladder origin, and a prior smoking history was reported by 18 of 29 patients. TCR sequencing covered pretreatment tumor samples and matched, serially collected peripheral blood taken before and after atezolizumab treatment. An exploratory multi-omic analysis was conducted of the somatic, immune and clinical correlates of response to PD-L1 blockade with atezolizumab in urothelial cancer. The full study reports these points: Because the sample size was small (n ≈ 27) and many of the analyses were exploratory, the results are meant to be hypothesis-generating. Improved progression-free and overall survival was found to be associated with pretreatment peripheral blood TCR clonality below the median. Greater expansion of tumor-associated TCR clones in peripheral blood 3 weeks after the start of treatment was observed in patients with durable benefit (n of about 20, p = 0.022).

The time point label for this specimen denotes: pretreatment peripheral blood. A cohort of about 27 patients with locally advanced or metastatic urothelial carcinoma, treated at Memorial Sloan Kettering on a trial protocol, was included. Peripheral blood mononuclear cells were collected from each patient pretreatment and during treatment, giving between 1 and 8 total time points per patient. The Qiagen DNeasy Blood extraction kit was used to purify genomic DNA from total PBMCs and tumor samples. Collected pretreatment and during treatment, PBMCs were isolated and stored as previously described. V was cut back by 0 bases and J by 5 bases, leaving a gap of 13 bases between them. The CDR3 goes from the cysteine to the phenylalanine over 15 residues. Only the CDR3 DNA stays, 45 bases, in frame from base 1. From the germline V gene (reference sequence), CDR1 is GTSNPN and CDR2 is SVGIG. To estimate absolute template abundance from read counts, synthetic TCR analog templates were spiked into each PCR. TCRbeta CDR3 regions were amplified from genomic DNA with bias-controlled V and J gene primers using the immunoSEQ assay. Rearranged TCRbeta segments were sequenced at approximately 20X coverage. The published analysis was carried out like this. Sequencing errors were corrected by clustering, and CDR3s were annotated against IMGT so that V, D and J genes could be assigned. Only productive TCRbeta rearrangements were used in downstream analyses, excluding out-of-frame or stop-codon sequences. Clonality was computed as one minus Shannon entropy normalized by the log of the number of unique productive sequences. Clones differing between time points or between blood and tumor were identified by Fisher's exact test with Benjamini-Hochberg correction at adjusted p below 0.01. This immuneACCESS table, as held by TCRdb, lists in-frame sequences with V and J called but not all clones. Of the missing ones, under half trace to an unresolved V gene in checked studies; the others have no known cause. The V and J calls and clone size come from that table; D and trimming were worked out from the DNA. Present in this sample are around 86,000 clones, 70% to 90% of which were seen just once. Of the sample, more than 6.5% falls within the top ten clones.

Comment on this clone: Its antigen is not yet known. Per-nucleotide qualities are absent, and no much larger clonotype sits a single base away.

This material consisted of PBMCs, taken around atezolizumab (anti-PD-L1) treatment. The receptor's source is a man in his forties or fifties with urothelial cancer. The chain is encoded by TRBV30 joined to TRBJ1-4, with the D segment identity uncertain. The sequenced DNA is TGTGCCTGGAGTGTTCCCCTGGTCACAAATGAAAAACTGTTTTTT. This translates into CAWSVPLVTNEKLFF.